These 30 T cell receptor beta chains were sequenced from one sample in a study of blood T cell repertoires in COVID-19. Generated by immunoSEQ multiplex PCR, the TCRdb table keeps only in-frame clones and is missing some. The sample yields around 450,000 clones, more than 85% seen once. Sequenced: peripheral blood. Receptors were obtained from a woman aged 25 to 45 with acute or convalescent COVID-19.

J is TRBJ2-7 and V is TRBV7-6; 7 nucleotides match TRBD1. CDR1 is SGHVS, CDR2 FNYEAQ, per germline. The CDR3 loop spans 14 amino acids. Unmatched junction bases numbered 9, after V lost 4 bases and J lost 6 bases. The CDR3 region has the DNA TGTGCCAGCAGCTCCGGGACAGTCTCCGGCGAGCAGTACTTC. It translates to CASSSGTVSGEQYF.

This clone was found once. The CDR3, as DNA: TGTGCCAGCAGTTGTAGGTTCCGGGAGATCTCCTACGAGCAGTACTTC. This gives the protein CASSCRFREISYEQYF. This chain links TRBV6-5 with TRBJ2-7, with D tentatively TRBD2 (6 bases). The germline CDR1 and CDR2 sequences are MNHEY and SVGAGI. The CDR3 totals 16 residues. Trimming stripped 4 bases from V and 0 bases from J, with 16 bases between.

The chain uses TRBV3-1 (or the pseudogene TRBV3-2) and TRBJ2-7, with D possibly being TRBD1 (6 bases). With 3 bases removed from V and 0 bases from J, the gap between germline ends came to 9 bases. CDR1 and CDR2 from the germline V gene are LGHDT and YNNKEL (reference sequence). This CDR3 spans 14 amino acids. The DNA for the CDR3 is TGTGCCAGCAGCCATACAGGGTACTCCTACGAGCAGTACTTC. This codes for CASSHTGYSYEQYF.

V and J are TRBV5-8 and TRBJ2-1; 11 positions agree with TRBD2. The germline CDR1 and CDR2 sequences are SGHTS and YDEGEE. The CDR3 runs to 15 residues. V gave up 0 bases and J gave up 5 bases; unmatched junction bases: 1. The CDR3 nucleotides are TGTGCCAGCAGCTTGGGGGGACTAGCGGACAATGAGCAGTTCTTC. The encoded protein is CASSLGGLADNEQFF.

The CDR3 nucleotides read TGTGCCTGGAGTATACGACAGGGGGATTCACCCCTCCACTTT. It yields the protein CAWSIRQGDSPLHF. The chain combines TRBV30 with TRBJ1-6; TRBD1 agrees at 9 bases. This CDR3 spans 14 amino acids. Germline trimming cut 2 bases from V and 8 bases from J; bases unmatched to any gene: 4. Per germline, CDR1 GTSNPN and CDR2 SVGIG (reference sequence).

This chain joins TRBV5-1 and TRBJ2-5; 7 positions agree with TRBD1. This CDR3 is built from 14 residues. CDR1 is SGHRS, CDR2 YFSETQ, per germline. The ends lost 0 bases at V and 4 bases at J; junction bases unmatched: 3. CDR3 DNA sequence: TGCGCCAGCAGCTTGGGTTACAGGGGAGAGACCCAGTACTTC. It codes for CASSLGYRGETQYF. The full variable domain, in which reference TRBV5-1 and TRBJ2-5 provide the parts outside the CDR3, is KAGVTQTPRYLIKTRGQQVTLSCSPISGHRSVSWYQQTPGQGLQFLFEYFSETQRNKGNFPGRFSGRQFSNSRSEMNVSTLELGDSALYLCASSLGYRGETQYFGPGTRLLVL.

The chain recombines TRBV27 with TRBJ1-2; possible D gene TRBD1, 5 bases. Germline CDR1 reads MNHEY; CDR2 reads SMNVEV (reference sequence). V was cut by 0 bases and J by 2 bases, with 10 bases left in between. CDR3 length: 15 amino acids. CDR3 protein: CASSLSWGLNYGYTF. The CDR3 DNA reads as TGTGCCAGCAGTTTATCGTGGGGCTTGAACTATGGCTACACCTTC.

This chain links TRBV5-1 with TRBJ2-1, with 8 bases lining up with TRBD2. This CDR3 comprises 14 residues. Germline lookup yields CDR1 SGHRS and CDR2 YFSETQ. With 7 bases clipped from V and 6 bases from J, the junction kept 9 bases outside the gene matches. CDR3 amino acids: CASWTGGITNEQFF. The CDR3 region has the DNA TGCGCCAGCTGGACGGGGGGGATAACCAATGAGCAGTTCTTC. Complete variable domain (other parts from reference TRBV5-1 and TRBJ2-1): KAGVTQTPRYLIKTRGQQVTLSCSPISGHRSVSWYQQTPGQGLQFLFEYFSETQRNKGNFPGRFSGRQFSNSRSEMNVSTLELGDSALYLCASWTGGITNEQFFGPGTRLTVL.

The J gene is TRBJ2-2, the V gene TRBV6-5; no firm D call. V was clipped by 11 bases and J by 0 bases, with 7 bases between them. This CDR3 spans 12 amino acids. CDR1 and CDR2 from the germline V gene are MNHEY and SVGAGI. The CDR3 reads CAVYANTGELFF. In DNA form, the CDR3 reads TGTGCCGTTTATGCGAACACCGGGGAGCTGTTTTTT.

As DNA, the CDR3 is TGCGCCAGTCTAGAGCGGGGGAGATACAATGAGCAGTTCTTC. Translation gives CASLERGRYNEQFF. The V call is TRBV10-2, the J call TRBJ2-1; 8 bases fit TRBD2. The CDR3 consists of 14 residues. Trimming removed 9 bases from V and 4 bases from J; junction bases left unmatched: 8. Germline CDR1 reads WSHSY; CDR2 reads SAAADI.

The chain joins TRBV10-2 to TRBJ1-4; no definite D call. Germline CDR1 reads WSHSY; CDR2 reads SAAADI. This CDR3 region has 12 residues. V lost 0 bases and J 15 bases, leaving 11 bases between the germline ends. The CDR3 loop reads CASSESKNKMFF. CDR3 DNA sequence: TGCGCCAGCAGTGAGTCAAAAAATAAAATGTTTTTT.

A single count supports this clone. The CDR3 loop is CASSIGVAYEQYF. CDR3 sequence (DNA): TGTGCCAGTAGTATCGGGGTCGCCTACGAGCAGTACTTC. V usage is TRBV19 and J usage is TRBJ2-7; D might be TRBD2 (5 bases). CDR3 size: 13 residues. Germline loops: CDR1 LNHDA, CDR2 SQIVND (reference sequence). V gave up 3 bases and J gave up 2 bases, with 8 bases separating them.

V and J are TRBV4-2 and TRBJ2-5, with 9 positions matching TRBD2. CDR3 length: 16 residues. Germline CDR1 and CDR2: LGHNA and YNFKEQ. V shed 0 bases and J 5 bases; nucleotides not matched to a gene: 7. CDR3 residues: CASSQEAGGWRETQYF. The CDR3, as DNA: TGTGCCAGCAGCCAAGAGGCGGGAGGGTGGCGGGAGACCCAGTACTTC.

The chain is built from TRBV9 and TRBJ1-5; the D gene is possibly TRBD1 (5 bases). Trimming shortened V by 2 bases and J by 8 bases, and 17 bases separated the two germline ends. This CDR3 is built from 15 residues. Germline V gene data show CDR1 as SGDLS and CDR2 as YYNGEE. The DNA for the CDR3 is TGTGCCAGCAGCGTTGGGCAGGAATCCAGGGAGCCCCAGCATTTT. This translates into CASSVGQESREPQHF.

The genes are TRBV5-1 and TRBJ2-7, with D possibly TRBD1 on 5 matching bases. Per the germline V gene, CDR1 is SGHRS and CDR2 is YFSETQ. The germline V and J ends were trimmed by 3 bases and 4 bases, with 20 bases remaining between them. This CDR3 has 16 amino acids. This CDR3 is CASSSSSSRALYEQYF. CDR3 DNA sequence: TGCGCCAGCAGCTCTTCCTCCTCCAGGGCCCTGTACGAGCAGTACTTC.

The chain couples TRBV7-3 to TRBJ2-1; 7 bases are shared with TRBD2. With 6 bases clipped from V and 4 bases from J, the junction kept 9 bases outside the gene matches. CDR3 length: 15 residues. In germline, CDR1 is SGHTA, CDR2 FQGTGA. CDR3 nucleotide sequence: TGTGCCAGCAGTCAAGGCGGCGGGGGATACAATGAGCAGTTCTTC. It specifies CASSQGGGGYNEQFF.

This rearrangement joins TRBV20-1 to TRBJ2-7, with TRBD2 matching 7 bases. The V gene's germline CDR1 is DFQATT and CDR2 SNEGSKA (reference sequence). The CDR3 sequence is 10 residues long. With V trimmed by 6 bases and J by 6 bases, 2 bases remained unmatched. The chain's CDR3 is CSAGGGEQYF. The DNA of the CDR3 is TGCAGTGCGGGCGGGGGCGAGCAGTACTTC.

V gene TRBV7-2 combines with J gene TRBJ1-2; 9 bases align to TRBD1. The CDR3 consists of 14 residues. Per germline, CDR1 SGHTA and CDR2 FQGNSA. V lost 7 bases to trimming and J lost 5 bases; unmatched junction nucleotides: 8. The chain's CDR3 is CASTLGGQGYGYTF. Here the CDR3 DNA reads TGTGCCAGCACCTTGGGCGGACAGGGGTATGGCTACACCTTC.

On this clone: The same CDR3 also results from other DNA sequences found in this sample. This rearrangement joins TRBV12-3 or TRBV12-4 to TRBJ2-7; TRBD2 aligns across 8 bases. V was clipped by 5 bases and J by 3 bases; unmatched bases: 3. The CDR3 runs 13 residues. This chain's CDR3 is CASSTRGGYEQYF. CDR3 nucleotide sequence: TGTGCCAGCAGTACCCGGGGGGGCTACGAGCAGTACTTC.

The chain has TRBV11-1 and TRBJ2-3, with 9 positions matching TRBD1. V lost 0 bases, J lost 10 bases, and 5 bases stayed unmatched. CDR1 SGHAT and CDR2 FQDESV come from the germline V gene (reference sequence). This CDR3 contains 14 residues. The CDR3 sequence: CASSLAQGAHPQYF. CDR3 DNA sequence: TGTGCCAGCAGCTTAGCACAGGGGGCGCATCCGCAGTATTTT. Using reference TRBV11-1 and TRBJ2-3 for the parts outside the CDR3, the full variable domain is EAEVAQSPRYKITEKSQAVAFWCDPISGHATLYWYRQILGQGPELLVQFQDESVVDDSQLPKDRFSAERLKGVDSTLKIQPAELGDSAMYLCASSLAQGAHPQYFGPGTRLTVL.

The rearrangement uses TRBV7-3 and TRBJ2-1, with a weak D call TRBD1 (7 bases). There are 17 residues in the CDR3. In germline, CDR1 is SGHTA, CDR2 FQGTGA. V lost 5 bases to trimming and J lost 7 bases, with 24 bases between them. The CDR3: CASSPYQGGPGVNEQFF. The CDR3 bases are TGTGCCAGCAGCCCGTACCAGGGGGGTCCAGGGGTGAATGAGCAGTTCTTC.

In its sample, this clone was seen a few times. V is TRBV2 and J is TRBJ1-6; D not resolved. Trimming cost V 3 bases and J 11 bases, with 8 bases left between them. Germline V CDR1 and CDR2: SNHLY, FYNNEI. CDR3 length: 12 residues. CDR3 coding DNA: TGTGCCAGCAGTGACCTAACTACACCCCTCCACTTT. Its translation: CASSDLTTPLHF.

The chain is built from TRBV19 and TRBJ2-2; a weak D match, TRBD2 (6 bases). Germline V gene lookup returns CDR1 LNHDA and CDR2 SQIVND (reference sequence). CDR3 length equals 14 residues. V lost 1 base and J lost 7, with 10 bases in between. The CDR3 DNA is TGTGCCAGTAGTATAGCTGGACTAAACGGGGAGCTGTTTTTT. Translated, it gives CASSIAGLNGELFF.

This clone appeared once. The V call is TRBV10-1, the J call TRBJ1-5, with TRBD1 matching 9 bases. V shed 9 bases, J shed 3 bases, and the junction held 9 bases outside the gene matches. Germline loops: CDR1 WNHNN, CDR2 SYGVQD (reference sequence). The CDR3 consists of 15 residues. The CDR3 DNA reads as TGCGCCAGTAACAGGGGGCGGAGGCACAATCAGCCCCAGCATTTT. This gives the protein CASNRGRRHNQPQHF.

This clone was detected once. The chain recombines TRBV10-3 with TRBJ2-3; D might be TRBD2 (6 bases). Trimming took off 10 bases at V and 0 bases at J, with 14 bases between the two ends. The CDR3 has 14 residues. Germline CDR1 reads ENHRY; CDR2 reads SYGVKD. The CDR3: CASGTGSSTDTQYF. The CDR3 DNA reads as TGTGCCAGCGGGACTGGATCTAGCACAGATACGCAGTATTTT.

This clone has just one count. The J gene is TRBJ2-7, the V gene TRBV5-1; a possible D gene is TRBD2 (5 bases). The length of the CDR3 is 11 residues. Trimming removed 8 bases from V and 6 bases from J, with 12 bases in between. CDR1 SGHRS and CDR2 YFSETQ come from the germline V gene. CDR3 bases: TGCGCCAGTTCTAGCCCTAGCGAGCAGTACTTC. Amino acid sequence: CASSSPSEQYF.

The rearrangement links TRBV7-3 to TRBJ1-2; a weak D match, TRBD1 (6 bases). CDR1 and CDR2 from the germline V gene are SGHTA and FQGTGA. Trimming removed 6 bases from V and 6 bases from J, with 14 bases in between. This CDR3 comprises 13 residues. CDR3 in DNA: TGTGCCAGCAGTTCGACAGGAGGTCATGGCTACACCTTC. This encodes CASSSTGGHGYTF. The full variable domain, in which reference TRBV7-3 and TRBJ1-2 provide the parts outside the CDR3, is GAGVSQTPSNKVTEKGKYVELRCDPISGHTALYWYRQSLGQGPEFLIYFQGTGAADDSGLPNDRFFAVRPEGSVSTLKIQRTERGDSAVYLCASSSTGGHGYTFGSGTRLTVV.

V gene TRBV7-9 combines with J gene TRBJ2-1, with D possibly matching TRBD2 (5 bases). Germline V lookup: CDR1 SEHNR, CDR2 FQNEAQ (reference sequence). Trimming removed 1 base from V and 10 bases from J, with 11 bases in between. CDR3 length: 13 residues. The CDR3 region has the DNA TGTGCCAGCAGCTTAGGTGTTACGGGGGAGCAGTTCTTC. This codes for CASSLGVTGEQFF.

Notes on this clone: In the same sample, other DNA sequences code for this CDR3. The J gene is TRBJ2-7, the V gene TRBV19; TRBD2 might be the D (5 bases). This CDR3 is 12 amino acids long. With 5 bases removed from V and 1 base from J, the gap between germline ends came to 6 bases. In germline, CDR1 is LNHDA, CDR2 SQIVND (reference sequence). The CDR3 DNA reads as TGTGCCAGTAGTCCGGGATCCTACGAGCAGTACTTC. Amino acids: CASSPGSYEQYF.

The chain employs TRBV28 and TRBJ1-2; D gene unclear. V was cut by 2 bases and J by 7 bases, with 11 bases left in between. Germline V gene sequence: CDR1 MDHEN, CDR2 SYDVKM. The CDR3 sequence is 13 residues long. Here the CDR3 DNA reads TGTGCCAGCAGTTTACTTATCCTGAGTGGCTACACCTTC. This translates into CASSLLILSGYTF.